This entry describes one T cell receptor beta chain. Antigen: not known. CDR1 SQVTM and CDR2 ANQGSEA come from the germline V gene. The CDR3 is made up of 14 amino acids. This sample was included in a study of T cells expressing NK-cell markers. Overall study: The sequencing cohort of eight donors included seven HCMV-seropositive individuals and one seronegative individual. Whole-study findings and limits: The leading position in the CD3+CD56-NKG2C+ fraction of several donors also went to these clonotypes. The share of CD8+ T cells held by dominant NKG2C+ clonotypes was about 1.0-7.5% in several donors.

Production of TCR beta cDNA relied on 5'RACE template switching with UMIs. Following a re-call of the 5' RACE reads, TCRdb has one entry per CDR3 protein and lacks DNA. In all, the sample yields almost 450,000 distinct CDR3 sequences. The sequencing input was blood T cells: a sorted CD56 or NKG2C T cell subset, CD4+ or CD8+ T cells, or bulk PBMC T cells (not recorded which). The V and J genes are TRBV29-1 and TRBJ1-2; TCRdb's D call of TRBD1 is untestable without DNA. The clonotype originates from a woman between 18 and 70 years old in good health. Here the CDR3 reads CSVERRQGNYGYTF.